A selection of T cell receptor beta chains follows, all from one sample in a study of blood T cells in healthy people across ages. A single record per CDR3 protein comes from TCRdb applying MiXCR to the 5' RACE reads. The repertoire has over 1,200,000 distinct CDR3 sequences, roughly 64% of them found once; the top ten carry 6.5% to 8.5%. Sequenced sample: blood. These receptors were obtained from a young man in good health. CDR3s include the opening cysteine and the closing phenylalanine or tryptophan. Fields, in order: D gene, V gene, clone size, J gene, CDR3 protein, CDR3 DNA. The D gene is left open where the match is weak. The size field is filled for only some rows; it gives once, few, many or a size class.

TRBD1,TRBV30,-,TRBJ1-4,CARGQGATNEKLFF,TGTGCCCGGGGACAGGGTGCTACTAATGAAAAACTGTTTTTT
TRBD1,TRBV14,few,TRBJ2-7,CASSQETGDPYEQYF,TGTGCCAGCAGCCAAGAGACAGGGGACCCCTACGAGCAGTACTTC
-,TRBV15,few,TRBJ2-5,CATSRDLRGTVQETQYF,TGTGCCACCAGCAGAGATCTTAGGGGGACTGTCCAAGAGACCCAGTACTTC
TRBD1,TRBV5-1,few,TRBJ1-2,CASSSPGTGATRYTF,TGCGCCAGCAGCTCCCCTGGGACAGGAGCAACACGCTACACCTTC
-,TRBV6-1,-,TRBJ2-6,CASSEMGLSGANVLTF,TGTGCCAGCAGTGAAATGGGGCTCTCTGGGGCCAACGTCCTGACTTTC
-,TRBV3-1,-,TRBJ2-2,CASSQVVVREDTGELFF,TGTGCCAGCAGCCAAGTCGTCGTCAGGGAGGACACCGGGGAGCTGTTTTTT
-,TRBV27,many,TRBJ2-7,CASSLGQRYEQYF,TGTGCCAGCAGTTTAGGACAGCGCTACGAGCAGTACTTC
-,TRBV4-3,few,TRBJ1-2,CASSQVGPDYGYTF,TGCGCCAGCAGCCAAGTTGGGCCCGACTATGGCTACACCTTC
TRBD1,TRBV28,-,TRBJ1-2,CASRSDRGDYTF,TGTGCCAGCAGATCGGACAGGGGAGACTACACCTTC
-,TRBV20-1,-,TRBJ2-3,CSARGWAPPDTQYF,TGCAGTGCTAGAGGGTGGGCCCCCCCAGATACGCAGTATTTT
-,TRBV4-3,-,TRBJ2-1,CASSQGPRGEQFF,TGCGCCAGCAGCCAGGGACCCCGGGGTGAGCAGTTCTTC
-,TRBV12-3/TRBV12-4,-,TRBJ2-1,CASSLDPGSNEQFF,TGTGCCAGCAGTTTAGATCCCGGGTCGAATGAGCAGTTCTTC
TRBD2,TRBV20-1,-,TRBJ2-3,CSARDKGLGTRRDTQYF,TGCAGTGCTAGAGATAAGGGTCTGGGGACTAGACGAGATACGCAGTATTTT
-,TRBV15,few,TRBJ2-3,CATSRDPGSPPPDTQYF,TGTGCCACCAGCAGAGATCCCGGGTCCCCCCCTCCCGATACGCAGTATTTT
-,TRBV5-1,-,TRBJ2-1,CASSLSPDGYNEQFF,TGCGCCAGCAGCCTTAGCCCCGATGGGTACAATGAGCAGTTCTTC
TRBD2,TRBV4-2,once,TRBJ2-7,CASSHGGGGYEQYF,TGTGCCAGCAGCCATGGCGGGGGGGGCTACGAGCAGTACTTC
-,TRBV7-8,-,TRBJ1-2,CASSQSDYGYTF,TGTGCCAGCAGCCAGAGTGACTATGGCTACACCTTC
-,TRBV12-3/TRBV12-4,few,TRBJ2-1,CASSFGEGSYNEQFF,TGTGCCAGCAGTTTTGGGGAAGGCTCCTACAATGAGCAGTTCTTC
-,TRBV7-7,few,TRBJ2-5,CASSLGPIFRTQYF,TGTGCCAGCAGCCTCGGACCCATTTTTAGGACCCAGTACTTC
TRBD1,TRBV20-1,few,TRBJ1-2,CSARTGPYGYTF,TGCAGTGCGAGGACAGGGCCCTATGGCTACACCTTC